The 5 T cell receptor beta chains below all came from one sample that was sequenced in a study of technical replicates of blood from a handful of donors. Produced via immunoSEQ multiplex PCR; TCRdb's table is partial and in-frame only. The sample has 75,000 to 90,000 clones; about 96% are singletons. The material sequenced was T cells isolated from PBMCs. All receptors derive from a human donor in good health.

The chain couples TRBV30 to TRBJ2-1, with 8 bases lining up with TRBD2. Per germline, CDR1 GTSNPN and CDR2 SVGIG (reference sequence). V lost 5 bases and J lost 0; bases outside the gene matches: 6. This CDR3 region has 15 residues. CDR3 sequence reads: CAWSGGRSSYNEQFF. In nucleotides, the CDR3 is TGTGCCTGGTCCGGCGGGAGGAGCTCCTACAATGAGCAGTTCTTC.

This rearrangement joins TRBV19 to TRBJ2-1; 9 bases map to TRBD2. Germline V lookup: CDR1 LNHDA, CDR2 SQIVND (reference sequence). This CDR3 comprises 17 residues. V lost 5 bases and J lost 7; bases outside the gene matches: 15. The CDR3 nucleotides are TGTGCCAGTAGTCTACCCTGGCGGGCTAGCGGGACAAATGAGCAGTTCTTC. Its translation is CASSLPWRASGTNEQFF.

The chain carries TRBV30 and TRBJ1-1; D not resolved. There are 13 residues in the CDR3. From germline, CDR1 is GTSNPN and CDR2 SVGIG (reference sequence). V lost 2 bases and J lost 5, with 12 bases in between. DNA for the CDR3: TGTGCCTGGAGTCGGCGGCTATTAACTGAAGCTTTCTTT. Its protein is CAWSRRLLTEAFF.

V is TRBV4-2 and J is TRBJ2-1; no clear D. In germline, CDR1 is LGHNA, CDR2 YNFKEQ. Trimming removed 2 bases at V and 12 bases at J, with 5 bases between. This CDR3 has 10 residues. DNA for the CDR3: TGTGCCAGCAGCCAAAACGGGCAGTTCTTC. Translated: CASSQNGQFF.

The rearrangement joins TRBV30 to TRBJ1-4; 9 bases align to TRBD1. The CDR3 runs to 15 residues. J lost 8 bases, V lost 3 bases, and 10 bases had no gene match. Looked up from germline, CDR1 is GTSNPN and CDR2 is SVGIG (reference sequence). This CDR3 is CAWSKTTGGGEKLFF. CDR3 in DNA: TGTGCCTGGAGCAAAACGACAGGGGGGGGAGAAAAACTGTTTTTT.